The source of this T cell receptor (beta chain) is a study of breast tumors, draining lymph nodes, adjacent tissues. From the multiplex PCR reads, TCRdb called clonotypes with MiXCR, one entry per CDR3 protein. The sample includes some 130,000 distinct CDR3 sequences, approximately 20% of them seen just once. The V gene end was trimmed by 6 bases and the J gene end by 2 bases; junction bases not matched to a gene: 2. This CDR3 has 14 residues. Germline CDR1 SNHLY, CDR2 FYNNEI. The lymph nodes were axillary draining lymph nodes from breast cancer patients. General study findings and limits: Findings are consistent with lymph node origin and intratumoral expansion of most tumor T cells. Tumor and nontumor repertoires were significantly more similar in luminal-like than in basal-like breast cancer.

Comment on this clonotype: Its antigen is unidentified.

Material for sequencing was axillary lymph node tissue. The chain has TRBV2 and TRBJ2-3; 10 nucleotides line up with TRBD2. This sequence originates from a female donor with breast cancer. Some clones in this sample may be carry-over from other donors' samples. CDR3 sequence: CASRLAGNTDTQYF. The CDR3, as DNA: TGTGCCAGCAGACTAGCGGGGAACACAGATACGCAGTATTTT.